This T cell receptor beta chain emerged from a study of cytomegalovirus exposure and HLA in healthy donors. Looking at the study overall: Roughly 80 million unique TCRs from HLA-typed donors made up an early data release. Points from the study as a whole: The study flagged about 160 TCR beta chains as cytomegalovirus-associated. In a later analysis, TCR beta V- and J-gene trimming showed a link to a missense DCLRE1C variant.

The germline V and J ends were trimmed by 0 bases and 1 base, with 12 bases remaining between them. Germline loops: CDR1 SGHTS, CDR2 YDEGEE. The CDR3 contains 16 residues. Of note for this clone: Its antigen is still unknown.

Everyone who donated was a healthy bone marrow donor. PCR employed 60 Vbeta and 13 Jbeta primers. Method: immunoSEQ multiplex PCR; TCRdb's copy keeps in-frame clones and lacks some. The repertoire holds approximately 110,000 clones, with over 60% as singletons. Sequencing was done on a sample of PBMCs. The J gene is TRBJ2-3, the V gene TRBV5-8; D may be TRBD1 (5 bases). The sequence was obtained from a human donor in good health. The CDR3 loop reads CASSLGQNYGTDTQYF. The DNA of the CDR3 is TGTGCCAGCAGCTTGGGACAGAATTACGGCACAGATACGCAGTATTTT.